These T cell receptor beta chains were read from a single sample in a study of T cells after yellow fever vaccination. TCRdb re-derived calls from the 5' RACE reads in MiXCR, one entry per CDR3 protein. This table holds 100,000 to 150,000 distinct CDR3 sequences, roughly 15% found once. The sequencing used CD8+ T cells sorted from PBMCs, collected 5 days after the yellow fever booster vaccination. Receptors originate from a man aged 18 to 30 who received the YFV17D yellow fever vaccine. The CDR3 runs from the conserved cysteine through the conserved F or W. Fields, in order: CDR3 DNA, CDR3 protein, D gene, V gene, clone size, J gene. D genes are given only for firm matches. Where a row states a size, it is once, few, many or the class of an expanded clone; other rows omit it.

cdr3_nt: TGTGCCTGGGGGTACAGGGGCGTGAACACTGAAGCTTTCTTT
cdr3_aa: CAWGYRGVNTEAFF
d_call: TRBD1
v_call: TRBV30
clone_size: few
j_call: TRBJ1-1

cdr3_nt: TGTGCCAGCAGCGAAATGGGAACAGATACGCAGTATTTT
cdr3_aa: CASSEMGTDTQYF
d_call: NA
v_call: TRBV7-9
clone_size: few
j_call: TRBJ2-3

cdr3_nt: TGCGCCAGCAGTCGGGACAGGGAAGTTTTCTATAATTCACCCCTCCACTTT
cdr3_aa: CASSRDREVFYNSPLHF
d_call: TRBD1
v_call: TRBV5-1
clone_size: NA
j_call: TRBJ1-6

cdr3_nt: TGTGCCAGCAGTTTATCTAGGGGTTTGCCCGGGGAGCTGTTTTTT
cdr3_aa: CASSLSRGLPGELFF
d_call: NA
v_call: TRBV12-3/TRBV12-4
clone_size: NA
j_call: TRBJ2-2

cdr3_nt: TGTGCCAGCAGCGAGGACCCGGCGGACTCCTATAATTCACCCCTCCACTTT
cdr3_aa: CASSEDPADSYNSPLHF
d_call: NA
v_call: TRBV9
clone_size: few
j_call: TRBJ1-6

cdr3_nt: TGTGCCAGCAGCTCGGATTTTGTCAGCCTCAATCAGCCCCAGCATTTT
cdr3_aa: CASSSDFVSLNQPQHF
d_call: NA
v_call: TRBV5-5
clone_size: few
j_call: TRBJ1-5

cdr3_nt: TGTGCCAGCAGCTACCAGGGCGTTCACTATGGCTACACCTTC
cdr3_aa: CASSYQGVHYGYTF
d_call: NA
v_call: TRBV11-2
clone_size: NA
j_call: TRBJ1-2

cdr3_nt: TGTGCCAGCAGCTTAGAATGGTTGGGATATGGCTACACCTTC
cdr3_aa: CASSLEWLGYGYTF
d_call: NA
v_call: TRBV7-9
clone_size: NA
j_call: TRBJ1-2

cdr3_nt: TGTGCCACCAGCAGAGCAGGGGCAGATACGCAGTATTTT
cdr3_aa: CATSRAGADTQYF
d_call: NA
v_call: TRBV15
clone_size: few
j_call: TRBJ2-3

cdr3_nt: TGTGCCAGCAGTGAATATAAGGGACAGGGGGTAAGGGCACAGACCCAGTACTTC
cdr3_aa: CASSEYKGQGVRAQTQYF
d_call: TRBD1
v_call: TRBV25-1
clone_size: many
j_call: TRBJ2-5

cdr3_nt: TGTGCCAGCAGCAACAAAAGATCAGGGGGCGCGACTGAAGCTTTCTTT
cdr3_aa: CASSNKRSGGATEAFF
d_call: TRBD1
v_call: TRBV7-9
clone_size: few
j_call: TRBJ1-1

cdr3_nt: TGTGCCTGGAGTGTGGGGGCGTCCTACGAGCAGTACTTC
cdr3_aa: CAWSVGASYEQYF
d_call: NA
v_call: TRBV30
clone_size: NA
j_call: TRBJ2-7

cdr3_nt: TGTGCCAGCAGTCCACCAGATACTTCCTTAGGCTACACCTTC
cdr3_aa: CASSPPDTSLGYTF
d_call: NA
v_call: TRBV6-5
clone_size: few
j_call: TRBJ1-2

cdr3_nt: TGTGCCAGCAGCTTATTAGCGGGGGGTGGCACAGATACGCAGTATTTT
cdr3_aa: CASSLLAGGGTDTQYF
d_call: TRBD2
v_call: TRBV7-2
clone_size: many
j_call: TRBJ2-3

cdr3_nt: TGTGCCAGCAGTGAAGGGTGGGGTGGCTACACCTTC
cdr3_aa: CASSEGWGGYTF
d_call: NA
v_call: TRBV25-1
clone_size: few
j_call: TRBJ1-2

cdr3_nt: TGTGCCTGGAGTGTAGGCTTGGGCGGCCAAGAGACCCAGTACTTC
cdr3_aa: CAWSVGLGGQETQYF
d_call: NA
v_call: TRBV30
clone_size: NA
j_call: TRBJ2-5

cdr3_nt: TGTGCCAGCAGTTACACCCCACTCGGGGGCACACGAGAGACCCAGTACTTC
cdr3_aa: CASSYTPLGGTRETQYF
d_call: NA
v_call: TRBV6-5
clone_size: NA
j_call: TRBJ2-5

cdr3_nt: TGTGCCAGCCCGGGACTAGCGGGGGCCAGCAATGAGCAGTTCTTC
cdr3_aa: CASPGLAGASNEQFF
d_call: TRBD2
v_call: TRBV6-1
clone_size: NA
j_call: TRBJ2-1

cdr3_nt: TGTGCCAGCAGACATAGGAGGGGCCAAAACACCGGGGAGCTGTTTTTT
cdr3_aa: CASRHRRGQNTGELFF
d_call: NA
v_call: TRBV7-8
clone_size: NA
j_call: TRBJ2-2

cdr3_nt: TGTGCCAGCAGCCCAACAGGGGGTGAGCAGTTCTTC
cdr3_aa: CASSPTGGEQFF
d_call: TRBD1
v_call: TRBV9
clone_size: few
j_call: TRBJ2-1

cdr3_nt: TGTGCCAGCAGACCAAGGACAGGCCGGCAAGAGACCCAGTACTTC
cdr3_aa: CASRPRTGRQETQYF
d_call: TRBD1
v_call: TRBV12-3/TRBV12-4
clone_size: many
j_call: TRBJ2-5

cdr3_nt: TGCGCCAGCAGCCAAGTCGGGACAGGGAAACTAGCGGGGGACACCGGGGAGCTGTTTTTT
cdr3_aa: CASSQVGTGKLAGDTGELFF
d_call: TRBD2
v_call: TRBV4-3
clone_size: NA
j_call: TRBJ2-2

cdr3_nt: TGTGCCAGCAGCTTAAGGGGAGGATGGGGGGATGAGCAGTTCTTC
cdr3_aa: CASSLRGGWGDEQFF
d_call: NA
v_call: TRBV7-2
clone_size: few
j_call: TRBJ2-1

cdr3_nt: TGTGCCAGTAGTATAGAAGGCGTACTGGGACAGCCTAATTCACCCCTCCACTTT
cdr3_aa: CASSIEGVLGQPNSPLHF
d_call: TRBD1
v_call: TRBV19
clone_size: NA
j_call: TRBJ1-6

cdr3_nt: TGCGCCAGCAGCCCGGAAACAGGGGCCTTACACAATGAGCAGTTCTTC
cdr3_aa: CASSPETGALHNEQFF
d_call: TRBD1
v_call: TRBV5-1
clone_size: many
j_call: TRBJ2-1

cdr3_nt: TGCGCCAGCGGCCCGGACGGTCACAAAAACATTCAGTACTTC
cdr3_aa: CASGPDGHKNIQYF
d_call: NA
v_call: TRBV4-3
clone_size: many
j_call: TRBJ2-4